This T cell receptor beta chain was identified in a study of regulatory T cells in long-lasting Graves disease. The germline V gene encodes CDR1 LNHNV and CDR2 YYDKDF (reference sequence). Between the trimmed V and J ends, which lost 3 bases and 0 bases, there was a span of 5 bases. The CDR3 has 13 residues. Investigators prepared the TCR beta libraries by applying iRepertoire HTBI primers and Arm-PCR of CDR3 regions. TCRdb analysed the multiplex PCR reads with MiXCR anew, one entry per CDR3 protein. The sample yields over 350,000 distinct CDR3 sequences, about 15% seen once. The time point denotes: newly diagnosed GD, antithyroid drugs for less than 3 months. PBMC RNA was the source of the TCR library. In its sample, this clonotype was seen a few times. These data were also reused for a study on T cells in Graves' hyperthyroidism and ophthalmopathy. This second report adds: Clinical symptoms, serum thyroxine and TRAb, thyroid ultrasound and orbital computed tomography together formed the diagnostic basis.

The TCR sequence derives from a woman aged 35 to 49 with Graves disease. The sample consisted of peripheral blood mononuclear cells (PBMCs), taken at new diagnosis, from a patient treated with antithyroid drugs. The chain employs TRBV15 and TRBJ2-5; maybe TRBD2 (5 bases). Written as DNA, the CDR3 is TGTGCCACCAGCAGGGACTACCAAGAGACCCAGTACTTC. Encoded protein: CATSRDYQETQYF.